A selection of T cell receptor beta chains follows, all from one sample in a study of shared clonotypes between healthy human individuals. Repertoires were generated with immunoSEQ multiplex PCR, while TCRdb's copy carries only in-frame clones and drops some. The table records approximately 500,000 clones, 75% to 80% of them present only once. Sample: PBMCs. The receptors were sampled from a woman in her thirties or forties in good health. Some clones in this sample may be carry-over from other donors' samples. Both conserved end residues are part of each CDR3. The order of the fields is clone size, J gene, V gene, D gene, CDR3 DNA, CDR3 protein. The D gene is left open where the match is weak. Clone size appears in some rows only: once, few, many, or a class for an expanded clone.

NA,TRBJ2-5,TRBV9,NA,TGTGCCAGCAGCGGAGCCGGGCTCCGACACGGGGAGACCCAGTACTTC,CASSGAGLRHGETQYF
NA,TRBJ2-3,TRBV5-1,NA,TGCGCCAGCAGCTCCACGGTCCAGGGGACAGATACGCAGTATTTT,CASSSTVQGTDTQYF
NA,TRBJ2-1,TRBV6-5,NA,TGTGCCAGCAGCAAATACAATGAGCAGTTCTTC,CASSKYNEQFF
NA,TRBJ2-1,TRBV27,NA,TGTGCCAGTGCAGGGGAGCTTGAGCAGTTCTTC,CASAGELEQFF
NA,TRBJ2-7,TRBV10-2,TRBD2,TGCGCCAGCAACCCCTTGGCGGGAGGCTCCTACGAGCAGTACTTC,CASNPLAGGSYEQYF
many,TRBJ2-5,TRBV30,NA,TGTGCCTGGAGTGTACTCGGCGACGGTGGGGCCCAGTACTTC,CAWSVLGDGGAQYF
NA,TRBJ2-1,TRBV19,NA,TGTGCCAGTAGTATAGGGGCCTACAATGAGCAGTTCTTC,CASSIGAYNEQFF
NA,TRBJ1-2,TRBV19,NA,TGTGCCAGTAGTCCCGAAGACGGAGTCTATGGCTACACCTTC,CASSPEDGVYGYTF
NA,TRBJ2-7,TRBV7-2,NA,TGTGCCAGCAGCTCGGACACTTGGTGGTCCTACGAGCAGTACTTC,CASSSDTWWSYEQYF
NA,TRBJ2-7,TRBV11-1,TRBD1,TGTGCCAGCAGCTCCGGGTCGACAGGGGGCGTCTACGAGCAGTACTTC,CASSSGSTGGVYEQYF
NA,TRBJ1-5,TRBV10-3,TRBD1,TGTGCCATCAGCGACAGGGAAAAAGGTAGCAATCAGCCCCAGCATTTT,CAISDREKGSNQPQHF
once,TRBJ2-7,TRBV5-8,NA,TGTGCCAGCAGCTTGGTTAACTACGAGCAGTACTTC,CASSLVNYEQYF
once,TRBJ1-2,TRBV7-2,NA,TGTGCCAGCAGCTTCAGGGGTACCTATGGCTACACCTTC,CASSFRGTYGYTF
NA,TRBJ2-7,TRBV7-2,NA,TGTGCCAGCAGCTTAGTCAGATCCACCTACGAGCAGTACTTC,CASSLVRSTYEQYF
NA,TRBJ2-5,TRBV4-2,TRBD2,TGTGCCAGCAGCCAAGACTGGACTAGCGGGAGAGAGACCCAGTACTTC,CASSQDWTSGRETQYF
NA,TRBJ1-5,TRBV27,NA,TGTGCCAGCAGTTTATCGGTTATGGAGGGTAAGAGGGGCCAGCCCCAGCATTTT,CASSLSVMEGKRGQPQHF
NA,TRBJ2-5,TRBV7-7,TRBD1,TGTGCCAGAGATCCGGGACAGCAAGAGACCCAGTACTTC,CARDPGQQETQYF
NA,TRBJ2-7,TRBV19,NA,TGTGCCAGTAGTATAGCGCCCACTCCCTACGAGCAGTACTTC,CASSIAPTPYEQYF
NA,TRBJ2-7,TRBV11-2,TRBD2,TGTGCCAGCAGCTTGACTAGCGGGACGAGCGAGCAGTACTTC,CASSLTSGTSEQYF
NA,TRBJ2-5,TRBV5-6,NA,TGTGCCAGCAGCTTGGCCGTAGGGGGGTGGACCCAGTACTTC,CASSLAVGGWTQYF
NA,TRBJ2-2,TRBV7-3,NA,TGTGCCAGCAGCTTATTGGGGGCGAACACCGGGGAGCTGTTTTTT,CASSLLGANTGELFF
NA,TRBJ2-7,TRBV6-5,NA,TGTGCCAGCAGTTACCTCGCCCAGGGTGCCTACGAGCAGTACTTC,CASSYLAQGAYEQYF
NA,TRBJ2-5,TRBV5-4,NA,TGTGCCAGCAGCTTGGCGGGAGTGGCACAAGAGACCCAGTACTTC,CASSLAGVAQETQYF
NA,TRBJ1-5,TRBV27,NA,TGTGCCAGCAGACCCAGGGCGGAAGGCCAGCCCCAGCATTTT,CASRPRAEGQPQHF
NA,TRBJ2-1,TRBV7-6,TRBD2,TGTGCCAGCAGCGTCGGGACTAGCGCAAGCTCCTACAATGAGCAGTTCTTC,CASSVGTSASSYNEQFF
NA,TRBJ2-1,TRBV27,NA,TGTGCCAGCAGTCCCTCGGCCTACAATGAGCAGTTCTTC,CASSPSAYNEQFF
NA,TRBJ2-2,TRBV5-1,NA,TGCGCCAGCAGTCTGATAACCGGGGAGCTGTTTTTT,CASSLITGELFF
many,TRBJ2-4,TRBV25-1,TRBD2,TGTGCCAGCAGTGGACGGGTAGCGGGATCAGCCAAAAACATTCAGTACTTC,CASSGRVAGSAKNIQYF